One and the same sample provided the 21 T cell receptor beta chains below, sequenced in a study of blood T cell repertoires in COVID-19. The protocol was immunoSEQ multiplex PCR, while the TCRdb copy is restricted to in-frame clones and leaves out a portion. The sample holds over 65,000 clones, about 80% seen once. Sequencing was performed on peripheral blood. Source of these receptors: a woman in her 40s with active or convalescent COVID-19.

This chain uses TRBV7-9 with TRBJ1-3; 10 nucleotides line up with TRBD1. The V segment lost 5 bases and the J segment 2 bases; nucleotides outside the gene matches: 6. The CDR3 consists of 16 residues. The germline V gene encodes CDR1 SEHNR and CDR2 FQNEAQ (reference sequence). This CDR3 reads CASSLGQGSAGNTIYF. DNA for the CDR3: TGTGCCAGCAGCCTGGGACAGGGGAGCGCTGGAAACACCATATATTTT.

The CDR3 protein is CASTLDDQPQHF. Here the CDR3 DNA reads TGTGCCAGCACCCTAGACGATCAGCCCCAGCATTTT. The genes are TRBV12-3 or TRBV12-4 and TRBJ1-5; D gene unclear. Trimming left V 7 bases short and J 5 bases short, with 9 bases between. The CDR3 length is 12 residues.

The chain is built from TRBV4-3 and TRBJ1-2; perhaps TRBD1 as D (5 bases). V was clipped by 4 bases and J by 4 bases, with 19 bases between them. In germline, CDR1 is LGHNA, CDR2 YSLEER. The CDR3 length is 16 residues. The CDR3 bases are TGCGCCAGCAGCCTTGTGGGATCCTGGGGCAGCTATGGCTACACCTTC. Translation gives CASSLVGSWGSYGYTF.

This clone has only one observation. The chain joins TRBV6-5 to TRBJ2-7; 7 bases are shared with TRBD1. CDR1 is MNHEY and CDR2 is SVGAGI in the germline V gene. V shed 6 bases and J 2 bases; nucleotides not matched to a gene: 7. This CDR3 contains 14 residues. CDR3 protein: CASRSGQSAYEQYF. In DNA, the CDR3 is TGTGCCAGCAGGTCGGGACAGTCCGCCTACGAGCAGTACTTC.

This clone was seen a single time. The chain has TRBV5-1 and TRBJ1-1; weak D call: TRBD1 (5 bases). V lost 0 bases, J lost 0 bases, and 9 bases lay in between. This CDR3 contains 15 residues. The germline gives CDR1 SGHRS, CDR2 YFSETQ. CDR3 nucleotide sequence: TGCGCCAGCAGCTTGGTGGGGCCTATGAACACTGAAGCTTTCTTT. As protein: CASSLVGPMNTEAFF. Full variable domain (remainder filled in from reference TRBV5-1 and TRBJ1-1): KAGVTQTPRYLIKTRGQQVTLSCSPISGHRSVSWYQQTPGQGLQFLFEYFSETQRNKGNFPGRFSGRQFSNSRSEMNVSTLELGDSALYLCASSLVGPMNTEAFFGQGTRLTVV.

This chain uses TRBV24-1 with TRBJ2-7; the D is unclear. Germline-derived CDR1 and CDR2 are KGHDR and SFDVKD. Between the trimmed V and J ends, which lost 1 base and 5 bases, there was a span of 5 bases. The CDR3 is 12 residues long. The CDR3 protein is CATSDFANEQYF. DNA of the CDR3: TGTGCCACCAGTGATTTTGCGAACGAGCAGTACTTC.

V usage is TRBV18 and J usage is TRBJ1-1; 7 nucleotides agree with TRBD1. This CDR3 is 14 amino acids long. V shed 1 base and J 4 bases; nucleotides not matched to a gene: 3. CDR1 is KGHSH and CDR2 is LQKENI in the germline V gene. CDR3 loop: CASSPRQGLTEAFF. CDR3 DNA: TGTGCCAGCTCACCACGACAGGGTCTCACTGAAGCTTTCTTT.

The chain uses TRBV19 and TRBJ2-7; 8 bases align to TRBD1. V trimming: 4 bases; J trimming: 5 bases; junction bases outside the gene matches: 7. The CDR3 extends over 14 amino acids. The germline CDR1 and CDR2 sequences are LNHDA and SQIVND (reference sequence). The CDR3 sequence: CASSKGQGLNEQYF. CDR3 in DNA: TGTGCCAGTAGTAAAGGACAGGGTTTGAACGAGCAGTACTTC.

The J gene is TRBJ2-1, the V gene TRBV11-3; 12 positions agree with TRBD2. CDR3 size: 17 residues. The ends lost 1 base at V and 5 bases at J; junction bases unmatched: 6. The germline V gene has CDR1 SGHNT and CDR2 YENEEA. Here the CDR3 DNA reads TGTGCCAGCAGCTTAGGGAAAGGACTAGCGGGAAACAATGAGCAGTTCTTC. Translating gives CASSLGKGLAGNNEQFF.

The table lists this clone with a few counts. This rearrangement joins TRBV27 to TRBJ2-5; 7 bases line up with TRBD2. This CDR3 is built from 12 residues. Germline V CDR1 and CDR2: MNHEY, SMNVEV (reference sequence). Trimming took 6 bases from V and 7 from J; bases not matched to a gene: 5. The CDR3 is CASSETGGTQYF. The DNA of the CDR3 is TGTGCCAGCAGCGAGACGGGGGGGACCCAGTACTTC.

J is TRBJ2-2 and V is TRBV5-1; 9 bases are a match to TRBD1. The CDR3 has 16 amino acids. Germline V gene lookup returns CDR1 SGHRS and CDR2 YFSETQ. V shed 4 bases and J 6 bases; nucleotides not matched to a gene: 10. CDR3 loop: CASSPGTGIEPGELFF. The CDR3 DNA is TGCGCCAGCAGCCCCGGGACAGGGATAGAGCCCGGGGAGCTGTTTTTT.

In regard to this clone: Germline and junction disagree at one end, which may indicate a read error. The chain employs TRBV28 and TRBJ1-1; the match to TRBD1 covers 10 bases. Germline CDR1 reads MDHEN; CDR2 reads SYDVKM. The CDR3 contains 14 residues. Here the CDR3 DNA reads TGTGCCAGCAGTACTACCGGGACAGGGGTTCGGCGAGTCTTT. It specifies CASSTTGTGVRRVF.

This clone has a handful of counts. The chain couples TRBV29-1 to TRBJ2-1, with 8 bases identical to TRBD1. Germline CDR1 reads SQVTM; CDR2 reads ANQGSEA. The CDR3 runs to 13 residues. With 7 bases clipped from V and 4 bases from J, the junction kept 6 bases outside the gene matches. CDR3 in amino acids: CSGGQAGYNEQFF. In nucleotides, the CDR3 is TGCAGCGGGGGACAGGCTGGGTACAATGAGCAGTTCTTC.

The chain links TRBV18 to TRBJ2-7, with TRBD1 matching 8 bases. Trimming took 2 bases from V and 3 from J; bases not matched to a gene: 3. The CDR3 contains 14 residues. Germline values: CDR1 KGHSH, CDR2 LQKENI. Written as DNA, the CDR3 is TGTGCCAGCTCACCAGAAACAGGGGGCTACGAGCAGTACTTC. Translating gives CASSPETGGYEQYF.

This sequence joins TRBV7-8 and TRBJ1-1; 8 bases align to TRBD1. The V gene's germline CDR1 is SGHVS and CDR2 FQNEAQ. The CDR3 is made up of 15 amino acids. J was trimmed by 5 bases and V by 5 bases; bases with no gene match: 10. The CDR3 DNA reads TGTGCCAGCAGCCCCAGGGGGCGCTACATAACTGAAGCTTTCTTT. It codes for CASSPRGRYITEAFF.

This clone was recorded a few times. The chain recombines TRBV5-5 with TRBJ2-7; TRBD2 agrees at 7 bases. V dropped 0 bases and J dropped 5; count of bases not matched to a gene: 5. Germline V gene lookup returns CDR1 SGHKS and CDR2 YYEKEE (reference sequence). The CDR3 is made up of 14 amino acids. CDR3: CASSLVGLDNEQYF. CDR3 sequence (DNA): TGTGCCAGCAGCTTGGTAGGACTAGATAACGAGCAGTACTTC.

The J gene is TRBJ2-2, the V gene TRBV24-1; D is unresolved. Germline CDR1 reads KGHDR; CDR2 reads SFDVKD. Trimming removed 5 bases from V and 2 bases from J, with 8 bases in between. The CDR3 is made up of 14 amino acids. The chain's CDR3 is CATSAAANTGELFF. Written as DNA, the CDR3 is TGTGCCACCAGTGCGGCGGCAAACACCGGGGAGCTGTTTTTT.

The chain is built from TRBV6-5 and TRBJ2-3, with D perhaps TRBD2 (5 bases). Germline V gene sequence: CDR1 MNHEY, CDR2 SVGAGI. V was shortened by 7 bases and J by 3 bases, with 17 bases between the two germline ends. This CDR3 contains 15 residues. The CDR3 nucleotides read TGTGCCAGCATAGTTAGTGGGAGAGAGACAGATACGCAGTATTTT. Protein: CASIVSGRETDTQYF.

V is TRBV5-1 and J is TRBJ1-6; perhaps TRBD1 as D (5 bases). Per germline, CDR1 SGHRS and CDR2 YFSETQ. This CDR3 spans 14 amino acids. V lost 0 bases and J lost 14, with 15 bases in between. CDR3 region: CASSLASTDSTLHF. Here the CDR3 DNA reads TGCGCCAGCAGCTTGGCCTCGACAGACAGTACCCTCCACTTT.

About this clone: Other DNA sequences within the sample encode an identical CDR3. The rearrangement joins TRBV28 to TRBJ1-5; D is perhaps TRBD1 (5 bases). Trimming left V 3 bases short and J 0 bases short, with 21 bases between. This CDR3 has 19 residues. In germline, CDR1 is MDHEN, CDR2 SYDVKM. The CDR3 spells CASSFPSTGQLYSNQPQHF. As DNA, the CDR3 is TGTGCCAGCAGTTTTCCCTCAACTGGACAACTCTATAGCAATCAGCCCCAGCATTTT.

V and J are TRBV5-6 and TRBJ1-2; D gene ambiguous. Per the germline V gene, CDR1 is SGHDT and CDR2 is YYEEEE. V lost 1 base and J lost 2, with 9 bases in between. The CDR3 length is 14 residues. The CDR3 reads CASSLFQSNYGYTF. The CDR3 DNA sequence: TGTGCCAGCAGCTTGTTTCAGTCGAACTATGGCTACACCTTC.